The 30 T cell receptor beta chains below were found in one sample sequenced in a study of T-cell reconstitution after alpha-beta-depleted transplantation in children. Library preparation (for TCRbeta) was performed with unique molecular identifiers. A single record per CDR3 protein comes from TCRdb applying MiXCR to the PCR reads. The table has some 600,000 distinct CDR3 sequences, roughly 17% seen once. Sequences were derived from PBMCs from the stem cell graft donor, sampled from the stem cell graft. The source of these receptors is a human donor who donated a stem cell graft to a child with acute myeloid leukemia.

The chain uses TRBV27 and TRBJ1-2, with 10 bases fitting TRBD1. In germline, CDR1 is MNHEY, CDR2 SMNVEV (reference sequence). The CDR3 sequence is 15 residues long. Unmatched junction bases numbered 12, after V lost 6 bases and J lost 8 bases. CDR3 nucleotides: TGTGCCAGCAGCTATGAGGGACAGGGGTATCAAGGCTACACCTTC. Protein: CASSYEGQGYQGYTF.

Ten or more counts support this clonotype. CDR3 sequence: CSVERGGSGANVLTF. The CDR3 DNA is TGCAGCGTTGAACGGGGGGGGTCCGGGGCCAACGTCCTGACTTTC. The genes are TRBV29-1 and TRBJ2-6; 8 bases align to TRBD2. CDR1 and CDR2 (germline): SQVTM, ANQGSEA. After removal of 2 bases from V and 4 bases from J, the junction contained 4 bases not matched to a gene. The CDR3 length is 15 residues.

This clonotype has at least ten counts. This chain joins TRBV4-3 and TRBJ1-1; possible D gene TRBD1, 5 bases. Trimming left V 3 bases short and J 0 bases short, with 11 bases between. The CDR3 covers 15 residues. CDR1 and CDR2 from the germline V gene are LGHNA and YSLEER. This chain's CDR3 is CASSHGGNLNTEAFF. The CDR3 DNA follows: TGCGCCAGCAGCCACGGGGGGAACCTGAACACTGAAGCTTTCTTT.

V and J are TRBV7-8 and TRBJ2-1; 11 nucleotides match TRBD2. Germline V gene lookup returns CDR1 SGHVS and CDR2 FQNEAQ. The length of the CDR3 is 18 residues. Trimming removed 3 bases from V and 5 bases from J; junction bases left unmatched: 12. The chain's CDR3 is CASSFYVSGGAGNNEQFF. CDR3 in DNA: TGTGCCAGCAGCTTTTATGTTAGCGGGGGGGCCGGTAACAATGAGCAGTTCTTC.

This clonotype was seen ten or more times. V usage is TRBV20-1 and J usage is TRBJ1-5; D gene uncertain. The CDR3 length is 11 residues. V lost 6 bases, J lost 11 bases, and 14 bases lay in between. Germline CDR1 is DFQATT and CDR2 is SNEGSKA (reference sequence). The CDR3 coding sequence is TGCAGTGCCGCCCGGGGAGGGTCCCAGCATTTT. Its translation is CSAARGGSQHF.

This clonotype has ten or more counts. V gene TRBV20-1 combines with J gene TRBJ2-3, with 10 positions matching TRBD2. The CDR3 covers 13 residues. The trim removed 5 bases at V and 4 bases at J, leaving 3 bases unmatched. Per germline, CDR1 DFQATT and CDR2 SNEGSKA (reference sequence). CDR3 nucleotides: TGCAGTGCTCGCCTAGCGGGGGCAGATACGCAGTATTTT. Its translation is CSARLAGADTQYF.

The sample holds many counts of this clonotype. J is TRBJ1-5 and V is TRBV10-3; no clear D gene. Trimming took 3 bases from V and 5 from J, leaving 8 bases between them. The CDR3 extends over 13 amino acids. Germline loops: CDR1 ENHRY, CDR2 SYGVKD. CDR3 in amino acids: CAISERGDQPQHF. CDR3 nucleotide sequence: TGTGCCATCAGTGAACGGGGAGATCAGCCCCAGCATTTT.

At least ten counts were recorded for this clonotype. The rearrangement joins TRBV20-1 to TRBJ1-5; tentatively, D is TRBD1 (5 bases). Trimming removed 6 bases at V and 3 bases at J, with 15 bases between. CDR1 and CDR2 from the germline V gene are DFQATT and SNEGSKA (reference sequence). This CDR3 spans 14 amino acids. CDR3 in DNA: TGCAGTGCCGGCGGGGCAGGTCTCAATCAGCCCCAGCATTTT. Residues: CSAGGAGLNQPQHF.

This clonotype was picked up a small number of times. This chain joins TRBV7-9 and TRBJ1-1, with D hard to call. Germline loops: CDR1 SEHNR, CDR2 FQNEAQ (reference sequence). Trimming took off 6 bases at V and 2 bases at J, with 13 bases between the two ends. The CDR3 covers 14 residues. The CDR3, as DNA: TGTGCCAGCAGGGCTACGGGTATCAACACTGAAGCTTTCTTT. Encoded protein: CASRATGINTEAFF.

J is TRBJ2-2 and V is TRBV5-1; D ambiguous. Germline V lookup: CDR1 SGHRS, CDR2 YFSETQ. The germline V and J ends were trimmed by 1 base and 6 bases, with 19 bases remaining between them. The CDR3 contains 17 residues. In DNA, the CDR3 is TGCGCCAGCAGCTTGTCAATCGCCCGGGTCGCTGCCGGGGAGCTGTTTTTT. Protein product: CASSLSIARVAAGELFF. The full variable domain, in which reference TRBV5-1 and TRBJ2-2 provide the parts outside the CDR3, is KAGVTQTPRYLIKTRGQQVTLSCSPISGHRSVSWYQQTPGQGLQFLFEYFSETQRNKGNFPGRFSGRQFSNSRSEMNVSTLELGDSALYLCASSLSIARVAAGELFFGEGSRLTVL.

This clonotype has just a few counts. This chain uses TRBV20-1 with TRBJ1-6; D call uncertain. V gave up 6 bases and J gave up 8 bases, with 17 bases separating them. Germline V lookup: CDR1 DFQATT, CDR2 SNEGSKA (reference sequence). CDR3 size: 14 residues. The CDR3 DNA is TGCAGTGCCCGACCCCGGGGTACCTATTCACCCCTCCACTTT. It translates to CSARPRGTYSPLHF.

This chain uses TRBV27 with TRBJ1-2, with 7 bases lining up with TRBD1. This CDR3 has 14 amino acids. Germline-derived CDR1 and CDR2 are MNHEY and SMNVEV (reference sequence). The junction had 7 bases not matched to a gene; V was cut back by 6 bases and J by 3 bases. The CDR3 protein is CASRPTGRHYGYTF. The CDR3 DNA reads as TGTGCCAGCAGACCGACAGGGAGGCACTATGGCTACACCTTC.

There are a few counts of this clonotype. This chain joins TRBV6-2 or TRBV6-3 and TRBJ1-1; D remains ambiguous. The CDR3 totals 16 residues. Germline-derived CDR1 and CDR2 are MNHEY and SVGEGT. Trimming stripped 2 bases from V and 7 bases from J, with 20 bases between. The DNA for the CDR3 is TGTGCCAGCAGTTACGCAAGGGCCTTAGGAACCCTTGAAGCTTTCTTT. As protein: CASSYARALGTLEAFF.

This clonotype was recorded many times. V gene TRBV29-1 combines with J gene TRBJ2-5, with 7 positions matching TRBD1. This CDR3 comprises 17 residues. Germline values: CDR1 SQVTM, CDR2 ANQGSEA. Unmatched junction bases numbered 19, after V lost 4 bases and J lost 5 bases. CDR3 region: CSVVERGRGLVGETQYF. CDR3 bases: TGCAGCGTTGTCGAACGGGGTAGGGGGCTTGTCGGCGAGACCCAGTACTTC.

The chain has TRBV4-2 and TRBJ2-1; maybe TRBD2 (6 bases). Germline loops: CDR1 LGHNA, CDR2 YNFKEQ. The germline V and J ends were trimmed by 2 bases and 7 bases, with 18 bases remaining between them. This CDR3 has 16 amino acids. This CDR3 is CASSQPEEGFRNEQFF. The CDR3 DNA reads TGTGCCAGCAGCCAACCAGAGGAGGGCTTCCGGAATGAGCAGTTCTTC.

This clonotype was found a few times. This sequence joins TRBV5-1 and TRBJ1-6, with 7 bases identical to TRBD1. The trim removed 4 bases at V and 8 bases at J, leaving 6 bases unmatched. Germline CDR1 SGHRS, CDR2 YFSETQ. This CDR3 contains 14 residues. The CDR3 nucleotides read TGCGCCAGCAGCCCCTCCGGGACAGATTCACCCCTCCACTTT. As protein: CASSPSGTDSPLHF.

The genes are TRBV15 and TRBJ1-5; TRBD1 might be the D (6 bases). The V gene's germline CDR1 is LNHNV and CDR2 YYDKDF (reference sequence). CDR3 length equals 16 residues. The V gene lost 0 bases and the J gene lost 3 bases, with 12 bases spanning the gap. CDR3 sequence reads: CATSRDQGNNNQPQHF. The CDR3 nucleotides read TGTGCCACCAGCAGAGATCAGGGGAATAACAATCAGCCCCAGCATTTT.

The table lists this clonotype with a few counts. V is TRBV15 and J is TRBJ1-4; a possible D gene is TRBD1 (6 bases). The CDR3 is 14 residues long. The germline V and J ends were trimmed by 3 bases and 14 bases, with 19 bases remaining between them. Germline V CDR1 and CDR2: LNHNV, YYDKDF (reference sequence). CDR3 residues: CATSSDRRRVRLFF. The CDR3 DNA sequence: TGTGCCACCAGCAGTGACAGGAGGAGGGTGCGGCTGTTTTTT.

This clonotype was found many times. The CDR3 nucleotides are TGTGCCAGCAGCGTAGGTCCGGACAGGGACTACGAGCAGTACTTC. Translation gives CASSVGPDRDYEQYF. The chain joins TRBV9 to TRBJ2-7; 8 bases are shared with TRBD1. CDR1 is SGDLS, CDR2 YYNGEE, per germline. The CDR3 is made up of 15 amino acids. Germline trimming cut 0 bases from V and 3 bases from J; bases unmatched to any gene: 5.

This clonotype was counted at least ten times. The gene calls are TRBV20-1 and TRBJ2-7; 10 nucleotides align to TRBD1. Looked up from germline, CDR1 is DFQATT and CDR2 is SNEGSKA (reference sequence). The CDR3 is 12 residues long. Losses at the gene ends were 1 base for V and 9 bases for J; bases not matched to a gene: 3. CDR3 region: CSARGTGGRQYV. The CDR3 DNA reads as TGCAGTGCTAGAGGGACAGGGGGACGGCAGTACGTC.

This clonotype was seen at least ten times. The chain has TRBV7-2 and TRBJ2-5; 8 positions match TRBD1. The germline V gene has CDR1 SGHTA and CDR2 FQGNSA. The junction had 5 bases not matched to a gene; V was cut back by 0 bases and J by 5 bases. The CDR3 length is 15 residues. The CDR3 nucleotides read TGTGCCAGCAGCTTAGCGCCGGACAGGGTTGAGACCCAGTACTTC. It codes for CASSLAPDRVETQYF.

CDR3 sequence reads: CASSEPGPLTDTQYF. The CDR3 DNA reads TGTGCCAGCAGTGAACCGGGGCCACTCACAGATACGCAGTATTTT. The chain carries TRBV28 and TRBJ2-3; either TRBD1 or TRBD2 may supply D (5 bases each). The CDR3 consists of 15 residues. Germline-derived CDR1 and CDR2 are MDHEN and SYDVKM. V was clipped by 5 bases and J by 2 bases, with 14 bases between them.

The gene calls are TRBV20-1 and TRBJ2-1; 9 nucleotides match TRBD1. The length of the CDR3 is 14 residues. Germline V gene data show CDR1 as DFQATT and CDR2 as SNEGSKA (reference sequence). V trimming: 6 bases; J trimming: 1 base; junction bases outside the gene matches: 4. The CDR3 DNA sequence: TGCAGTGCCAAGGGACAGGGTTCCTACAATGAGCAGTTCTTC. Translation: CSAKGQGSYNEQFF.

This clonotype was detected many times. The genes are TRBV6-5 and TRBJ1-5; D is ambiguous. Germline values: CDR1 MNHEY, CDR2 SVGAGI. With 6 bases removed from V and 6 bases from J, the gap between germline ends came to 15 bases. The CDR3 has 14 amino acids. The CDR3 protein is CASRTHAGGQPQHF. The DNA for the CDR3 is TGTGCCAGCAGGACACACGCGGGCGGTCAGCCCCAGCATTTT.

This clonotype was detected many times. The chain employs TRBV5-1 and TRBJ2-2; D may be TRBD1 or TRBD2 (5 bases each). The germline V gene has CDR1 SGHRS and CDR2 YFSETQ. Trimming took off 0 bases at V and 9 bases at J, with 12 bases between the two ends. The CDR3 is 14 amino acids. DNA for the CDR3: TGCGCCAGCAGCTTGGGTCCACGGGGCCGGGAGCTGTTTTTT. Protein: CASSLGPRGRELFF.

This clonotype was seen only a few times. The chain couples TRBV28 to TRBJ2-2; no reliable D call. This CDR3 is built from 14 residues. Trimming took 3 bases from V and 4 from J, leaving 9 bases between them. CDR1 and CDR2 from the germline V gene are MDHEN and SYDVKM. The CDR3 here is CASSFGSSTGELFF. The CDR3 DNA sequence: TGTGCCAGCAGTTTCGGTTCGAGCACCGGGGAGCTGTTTTTT.

This clonotype was counted ten times or more. The chain recombines TRBV20-1 with TRBJ2-3; TRBD1 agrees at 12 bases. V dropped 1 base and J dropped 0; count of bases not matched to a gene: 14. The CDR3 runs 20 residues. Germline V gene lookup returns CDR1 DFQATT and CDR2 SNEGSKA (reference sequence). CDR3 protein: CSARAMGQGASGRSTDTQYF. In DNA form, the CDR3 reads TGCAGTGCTAGAGCGATGGGACAGGGGGCGAGCGGGCGTAGCACAGATACGCAGTATTTT.

In its sample, this clonotype was seen many times. CDR3 DNA: TGTGCCAGCAGCTTAGTGCGGGGGCAGCTGGAGACCCAGTACTTC. Its translation: CASSLVRGQLETQYF. The chain is built from TRBV7-2 and TRBJ2-5; D might be TRBD2 (7 bases). The CDR3 length is 15 residues. The V gene lost 1 base and the J gene lost 5 bases, with 14 bases spanning the gap. CDR1 SGHTA and CDR2 FQGNSA come from the germline V gene.

This clonotype was observed many times. This chain joins TRBV5-1 and TRBJ2-1, with 8 bases aligning to TRBD1. Germline CDR1 is SGHRS and CDR2 is YFSETQ. The CDR3 runs 14 residues. J was trimmed by 3 bases and V by 4 bases; bases with no gene match: 3. Here the CDR3 reads CASSVTGDYNEQFF. The CDR3 region has the DNA TGCGCCAGCAGCGTGACAGGGGACTACAATGAGCAGTTCTTC.

Many counts were recorded for this clonotype. The chain carries TRBV12-3 or TRBV12-4 and TRBJ2-1; 14 nucleotides align to TRBD2. This CDR3 is built from 16 residues. V lost 5 bases and J lost 7; bases outside the gene matches: 7. The CDR3 region is CASSPRLAGGANEQFF. The DNA for the CDR3 is TGTGCCAGCAGTCCCCGACTAGCGGGGGGGGCTAATGAGCAGTTCTTC.